Sequencing of this T cell receptor beta chain was carried out in a study of technical replicates of blood from a handful of donors. Trimming stripped 3 bases from V and 5 bases from J, with 15 bases between. The germline V gene has CDR1 LGHNA and CDR2 YSLEER. This CDR3 has 15 residues. Clones were sequenced by immunoSEQ multiplex PCR, and TCRdb holds only the in-frame ones, with some missing. Counted here are around 60,000 clones, 90% to 95% occurring once; the ten biggest clones make up about 4.4%. The chain employs TRBV4-3 and TRBJ2-3; D may be TRBD1 (5 bases). This clonotype was sampled from a human donor in good health. Some clones in this sample may be carry-over from other donors' samples. Input material: PBMCs. CDR3: CASSQTAVDEDTQYF. The DNA of the CDR3 is TGCGCCAGCAGCCAGACAGCCGTGGATGAAGATACGCAGTATTTT.